The sequence of this T cell receptor (beta chain) was determined in a study of T cells in localized non-small cell lung cancer. Trimming pared 1 base from V and 4 bases from J, leaving 7 bases between. From germline, CDR1 is SGHDN and CDR2 FVKESK. The CDR3 is 13 amino acids. This clone was detected only a few times. Its antigen is currently unknown. Study-wide points: Out of the top 100 tumor clones, a median around 57 were seen in adjacent lung. In the blood, greater T cell density corresponded to longer overall survival. Analysis by sequencing included only one tumor region, so heterogeneity remains possible.

Generated by immunoSEQ multiplex PCR, the TCRdb table keeps only in-frame clones and is missing some. The table has 2,400 or so clones, around 40% seen once; the top ten hold more than 7.5%. The sequence was obtained from a man aged 35 to 70 with stage II lung adenocarcinoma. The source material was normal lung tissue next to the tumor, sampled before any cancer treatment. The rearrangement joins TRBV14 to TRBJ1-1, with TRBD1 as a possible D gene (5 bases). CDR3 DNA: TGTGCCAGCAGCCAAGGGGGCATCACTGAAGCTTTCTTT. Its translation is CASSQGGITEAFF.